This T cell receptor (beta chain) comes out of a study of post-analysis software for immune sequencing data. Study findings and constraints: Diversity measured as normalized Chao1 was significantly lower in multiple sclerosis patients than in controls.

Libraries were made from TCR beta cDNA, and they carried unique molecular identifiers. TCRdb re-derived calls from the PCR reads in MiXCR, one entry per CDR3 protein. The repertoire holds 350,000 to 450,000 distinct CDR3 sequences, with roughly 30% as singletons. With respect to this clonotype: Its antigen is as yet unknown.

The specimen sequenced was blood. The origin of this receptor is a girl aged 10 to 17 with multiple sclerosis.

This CDR3 reads CSVSTSGGAFEQFF. CDR3 nucleotide sequence: TGCAGCGTCTCGACTAGCGGGGGGGCGTTTGAGCAGTTCTTC. The chain joins TRBV29-1 to TRBJ2-1, with 14 bases that match TRBD2. Trimming cost V 6 bases and J 9 bases; bases outside gene matches: 7. The CDR3 is 14 amino acids. Germline V lookup: CDR1 SQVTM, CDR2 ANQGSEA.